This T cell receptor beta chain came from a study of OX40 agonist ivuxolimab in advanced cancers. Overall study: Each patient was given ivuxolimab into a vein every 2 weeks, at 0.01 to 10 mg/kg. Study-wide results and limits: By week 6 at 0.1 to 3.0 mg/kg, blood CD4+ and CD8+ T cells had expanded clonally.

On this clone: What it binds is unknown.

Libraries were prepared by immunoSEQ multiplex PCR; TCRdb keeps only in-frame clonotypes and omits some of them. The sample has some 72,000 clones; less than 95% are singletons. Trimming took off 1 base at V and 4 bases at J, with 13 bases between the two ends. The V gene's germline CDR1 is LGHNA and CDR2 YSLEER. The CDR3 runs 15 residues. The sample here was CD4+ or CD8+ T cells sorted from blood, taken in a trial of the OX40 agonist ivuxolimab. The TCR sequence derives from an adult with an advanced solid tumor such as melanoma, head and neck, liver or kidney cancer. The chain links TRBV4-3 to TRBJ1-1; D ambiguous. CDR3 loop: CASSQGVAGGTEAFF. The DNA for the CDR3 is TGCGCCAGCAGCCAAGGGGTAGCGGGAGGCACTGAAGCTTTCTTT.